Given below is one T cell receptor beta chain in context. This CDR3 has 20 amino acids. V lost 0 bases, J lost 5 bases, and 26 bases lay in between. Germline lookup yields CDR1 ENHRY and CDR2 SYGVKD. This entry is derived from a study of blood T cell repertoires in COVID-19. Per the authors' pipeline: From reference gene primer amplification, estimates of nucleated cell counts were derived. Method: immunoSEQ multiplex PCR; TCRdb's copy keeps in-frame clones and lacks some. V and J calls and clone size come straight from that table; D and trimming were deduced from the DNA. Here the sample spans under 200,000 clones, roughly 82% being singletons. Participant reports of clinical history set cohort assignment.

Sequenced sample: PBMCs or T cells enriched from blood (not recorded which). The chain recombines TRBV10-3 with TRBJ1-5, with D tentatively TRBD1 (5 bases). The receptor comes from a woman aged 60-70 years with acute COVID-19. CDR3 residues: CAISESLRRGTPQGDQPQHF. The CDR3 bases are TGTGCCATCAGTGAGTCTTTACGTAGGGGCACTCCTCAAGGGGATCAGCCCCAGCATTTT.